This is a list of T cell receptor beta chains from one sample in a study of T-cell memory formation after mild COVID-19. TCRdb used MiXCR to reprocess the 5' RACE reads, holding one entry per CDR3 protein. Of around 300,000 distinct CDR3 sequences in the sample, more than 15% were seen once. What was sequenced was PBMCs or a T cell subset sorted from them (not recorded which). These receptors originate from a man between 18 and 35 years old who had mild COVID-19 (a few samples of this study predate the infection). Cell type and time point are not known. Both conserved end residues are part of each CDR3. D genes are given only for firm matches. Size is omitted from some rows. Given values are once, few, many or a class for expanded clones.

v_call: TRBV6-2/TRBV6-3; clone_size: .; j_call: TRBJ2-6; d_call: TRBD1; cdr3_aa: CASRVPTGLSQIDSGANVLTF; cdr3_nt: TGTGCCAGCAGAGTCCCGACAGGGCTTTCCCAGATTGATTCTGGGGCCAACGTCCTGACTTTC
v_call: TRBV29-1; clone_size: few; j_call: TRBJ2-2; d_call: .; cdr3_aa: CSVEGRQEEWNTGELFF; cdr3_nt: TGCAGCGTTGAAGGTCGACAGGAGGAGTGGAACACCGGGGAGCTGTTTTTT
v_call: TRBV6-2/TRBV6-3; clone_size: few; j_call: TRBJ1-6; d_call: .; cdr3_aa: CASRPVLRSPLHF; cdr3_nt: TGTGCCAGCAGACCAGTGTTACGGTCACCCCTCCACTTT
v_call: TRBV20-1; clone_size: few; j_call: TRBJ2-4; d_call: .; cdr3_aa: CSARVRTAGAGNIQYF; cdr3_nt: TGCAGTGCTAGAGTTAGAACCGCAGGGGCTGGAAACATTCAGTACTTC
v_call: TRBV7-3; clone_size: .; j_call: TRBJ1-2; d_call: .; cdr3_aa: CASSPREGSGGYTF; cdr3_nt: TGTGCCAGCAGCCCCAGAGAGGGGAGTGGAGGCTACACCTTC
v_call: TRBV6-2/TRBV6-3; clone_size: .; j_call: TRBJ2-1; d_call: TRBD1; cdr3_aa: CASSTDRGGFIYNEQFF; cdr3_nt: TGTGCCAGCAGTACGGACAGGGGGGGATTTATCTACAATGAGCAGTTCTTC
v_call: TRBV20-1; clone_size: few; j_call: TRBJ2-7; d_call: .; cdr3_aa: CSAIQGVSSYEQYF; cdr3_nt: TGCAGTGCTATTCAAGGGGTTAGCTCCTACGAGCAGTACTTC
v_call: TRBV7-8; clone_size: .; j_call: TRBJ1-5; d_call: TRBD1; cdr3_aa: CASSTAPDPQGTSSNQPQHF; cdr3_nt: TGTGCCAGCAGCACCGCCCCCGACCCACAGGGGACGAGTAGCAATCAGCCCCAGCATTTT
v_call: TRBV20-1; clone_size: few; j_call: TRBJ2-1; d_call: .; cdr3_aa: CSAWGVDEQFF; cdr3_nt: TGCAGTGCTTGGGGGGTTGATGAGCAGTTCTTC
v_call: TRBV5-4; clone_size: many; j_call: TRBJ2-1; d_call: .; cdr3_aa: CASSLENEQFF; cdr3_nt: TGTGCCAGCAGCTTGGAGAATGAGCAGTTCTTC
v_call: TRBV20-1; clone_size: .; j_call: TRBJ1-2; d_call: .; cdr3_aa: CSAPASAANYGYTF; cdr3_nt: TGCAGTGCCCCCGCTTCGGCGGCTAACTATGGCTACACCTTC
v_call: TRBV5-1; clone_size: few; j_call: TRBJ1-5; d_call: .; cdr3_aa: CASRRDTQGNQPQHF; cdr3_nt: TGCGCCAGCAGGCGGGACACCCAGGGCAATCAGCCCCAGCATTTT
v_call: TRBV29-1; clone_size: .; j_call: TRBJ2-1; d_call: TRBD2; cdr3_aa: CSVEWAGGSYNEQFF; cdr3_nt: TGCAGCGTTGAGTGGGCGGGGGGCTCCTACAATGAGCAGTTCTTC
v_call: TRBV12-3/TRBV12-4; clone_size: few; j_call: TRBJ2-2; d_call: .; cdr3_aa: CASSLTGQDTGELFF; cdr3_nt: TGTGCCAGCAGTTTAACGGGACAAGACACCGGGGAGCTGTTTTTT
v_call: TRBV4-1; clone_size: .; j_call: TRBJ1-4; d_call: TRBD1; cdr3_aa: CASSHSGTVNEKLFF; cdr3_nt: TGCGCCAGCAGCCACTCCGGGACAGTTAATGAAAAACTGTTTTTT
v_call: TRBV12-5; clone_size: few; j_call: TRBJ1-1; d_call: .; cdr3_aa: CASGLVLWAEAFF; cdr3_nt: TGTGCTAGTGGTTTGGTACTTTGGGCTGAAGCTTTCTTT
v_call: TRBV7-9; clone_size: .; j_call: TRBJ1-1; d_call: .; cdr3_aa: CAIAPTEYTEAFF; cdr3_nt: TGTGCCATCGCACCCACCGAATACACTGAAGCTTTCTTT
v_call: TRBV5-4; clone_size: .; j_call: TRBJ2-3; d_call: TRBD2; cdr3_aa: CASSAASGGRTDTQYF; cdr3_nt: TGTGCCAGCAGCGCCGCTAGCGGGGGGCGCACAGATACGCAGTATTTT
v_call: TRBV7-2; clone_size: few; j_call: TRBJ1-2; d_call: .; cdr3_aa: CASSLRPLGYTF; cdr3_nt: TGTGCCAGCAGCTTAAGGCCCCTTGGCTACACCTTC
v_call: TRBV12-3/TRBV12-4; clone_size: few; j_call: TRBJ2-3; d_call: .; cdr3_aa: CASSSTGYSTDTQYF; cdr3_nt: TGTGCCAGCAGTTCTACAGGATATTCCACAGATACGCAGTATTTT
v_call: TRBV5-1; clone_size: .; j_call: TRBJ2-2; d_call: TRBD2; cdr3_aa: CASPALGRGRELFF; cdr3_nt: TGCGCCAGCCCCGCCTTGGGGAGGGGACGGGAGCTGTTTTTT
v_call: TRBV4-2; clone_size: many; j_call: TRBJ2-7; d_call: TRBD2; cdr3_aa: CASSQGTSGGYEQYF; cdr3_nt: TGTGCCAGCAGCCAAGGAACTAGCGGGGGCTACGAGCAGTACTTC
v_call: TRBV29-1; clone_size: .; j_call: TRBJ2-7; d_call: .; cdr3_aa: CSVVPFSSYEQYF; cdr3_nt: TGCAGCGTTGTCCCGTTTAGCTCCTACGAGCAGTACTTC
v_call: TRBV4-3; clone_size: .; j_call: TRBJ1-1; d_call: .; cdr3_aa: CASSQSYRVNTEAFF; cdr3_nt: TGCGCCAGCAGCCAATCCTACCGAGTTAACACTGAAGCTTTCTTT
v_call: TRBV27; clone_size: .; j_call: TRBJ2-5; d_call: .; cdr3_aa: CASSSHEETQYF; cdr3_nt: TGTGCCAGCAGTAGCCACGAAGAGACCCAGTACTTC
v_call: TRBV5-1; clone_size: .; j_call: TRBJ2-1; d_call: TRBD1; cdr3_aa: CASSLGQGAGLEQFF; cdr3_nt: TGCGCCAGCAGCTTGGGACAGGGGGCTGGACTTGAGCAGTTCTTC
v_call: TRBV10-1; clone_size: .; j_call: TRBJ2-7; d_call: .; cdr3_aa: CASSAGGYEQYF; cdr3_nt: TGCGCCAGCAGTGCCGGCGGCTACGAGCAGTACTTC
v_call: TRBV6-6; clone_size: few; j_call: TRBJ2-7; d_call: .; cdr3_aa: CASREFYEQYF; cdr3_nt: TGTGCCAGTAGAGAGTTTTACGAGCAGTACTTC
v_call: TRBV5-1; clone_size: many; j_call: TRBJ2-2; d_call: .; cdr3_aa: CASSFLQDANTGELFF; cdr3_nt: TGCGCCAGCAGCTTTCTCCAGGACGCGAACACCGGGGAGCTGTTTTTT
v_call: TRBV12-3/TRBV12-4; clone_size: few; j_call: TRBJ2-3; d_call: TRBD1; cdr3_aa: CASSAETGFFPDTQYF; cdr3_nt: TGTGCCAGCAGTGCCGAGACAGGGTTTTTCCCAGATACGCAGTATTTT
v_call: TRBV20-1; clone_size: many; j_call: TRBJ2-5; d_call: .; cdr3_aa: CSAGTLETQYF; cdr3_nt: TGCAGCGCCGGGACCCTAGAGACCCAGTACTTC
v_call: TRBV12-3/TRBV12-4; clone_size: .; j_call: TRBJ2-1; d_call: TRBD2; cdr3_aa: CASSFWERGFHEQFF; cdr3_nt: TGTGCCAGCAGTTTTTGGGAGCGGGGGTTCCATGAGCAGTTCTTC
v_call: TRBV6-5; clone_size: .; j_call: TRBJ2-3; d_call: TRBD2; cdr3_aa: CASRVGGVTDTQYF; cdr3_nt: TGTGCCAGCAGGGTGGGGGGGGTCACAGATACGCAGTATTTT
v_call: TRBV20-1; clone_size: few; j_call: TRBJ2-1; d_call: .; cdr3_aa: CSALDSGLPSYNEQFF; cdr3_nt: TGCAGTGCTTTAGATTCGGGACTCCCCTCCTACAATGAGCAGTTCTTC
v_call: TRBV20-1; clone_size: few; j_call: TRBJ2-3; d_call: .; cdr3_aa: CSASNPHREITDTQYF; cdr3_nt: TGCAGTGCCTCAAATCCGCACAGGGAGATCACAGATACGCAGTATTTT
v_call: TRBV20-1; clone_size: .; j_call: TRBJ1-5; d_call: .; cdr3_aa: CSAREGSIGNQPQHF; cdr3_nt: TGCAGTGCTAGAGAGGGCAGCATCGGCAATCAGCCCCAGCATTTT
v_call: TRBV19; clone_size: few; j_call: TRBJ1-5; d_call: TRBD1; cdr3_aa: CASDRALSNQPQHF; cdr3_nt: TGTGCCAGCGACAGGGCCCTTAGCAATCAGCCCCAGCATTTT
v_call: TRBV4-1; clone_size: few; j_call: TRBJ2-3; d_call: TRBD1; cdr3_aa: CASSLLAGGNTDTQYF; cdr3_nt: TGCGCCAGCAGCCTATTAGCAGGGGGAAACACAGATACGCAGTATTTT
v_call: TRBV7-6; clone_size: few; j_call: TRBJ1-1; d_call: .; cdr3_aa: CASSFFPPEGTDTEAFF; cdr3_nt: TGTGCCAGCAGCTTCTTTCCCCCCGAGGGCACCGACACTGAAGCTTTCTTT
v_call: TRBV4-2; clone_size: few; j_call: TRBJ1-2; d_call: .; cdr3_aa: CASSQEGGTINYGYTF; cdr3_nt: TGTGCCAGCAGCCAAGAGGGGGGGACTATTAACTATGGCTACACCTTC
v_call: TRBV5-1; clone_size: .; j_call: TRBJ1-4; d_call: .; cdr3_aa: CASSLGGTALFF; cdr3_nt: TGCGCCAGCAGCCTGGGCGGGACCGCGCTGTTTTTT
v_call: TRBV20-1; clone_size: .; j_call: TRBJ2-1; d_call: TRBD1; cdr3_aa: CSAEAGQGVNEQFF; cdr3_nt: TGCAGTGCCGAAGCGGGACAGGGGGTGAATGAGCAGTTCTTC
v_call: TRBV29-1; clone_size: .; j_call: TRBJ1-1; d_call: .; cdr3_aa: CSVVLQGEAFF; cdr3_nt: TGCAGCGTTGTCTTACAGGGCGAAGCTTTCTTT
v_call: TRBV7-9; clone_size: few; j_call: TRBJ2-1; d_call: TRBD1; cdr3_aa: CASSLVRTGNEQFF; cdr3_nt: TGTGCCAGCAGCTTAGTTCGGACAGGGAATGAGCAGTTCTTC
v_call: TRBV5-5; clone_size: many; j_call: TRBJ1-6; d_call: .; cdr3_aa: CASSLGHVSRGYNSPLHF; cdr3_nt: TGTGCCAGCAGCTTGGGCCACGTCTCCCGTGGATATAATTCACCCCTCCACTTT
v_call: TRBV7-2; clone_size: .; j_call: TRBJ1-1; d_call: .; cdr3_aa: CASSPGALTGTEAFF; cdr3_nt: TGTGCCAGCAGCCCAGGGGCGCTTACGGGAACTGAAGCTTTCTTT
v_call: TRBV24-1; clone_size: .; j_call: TRBJ2-5; d_call: .; cdr3_aa: CATSDPVHEQGTQYF; cdr3_nt: TGTGCCACCAGTGACCCCGTTCACGAACAGGGGACCCAGTACTTC
v_call: TRBV7-3; clone_size: .; j_call: TRBJ2-6; d_call: .; cdr3_aa: CASSKGRAGANVLTF; cdr3_nt: TGTGCCAGCAGCAAAGGGCGGGCTGGGGCCAACGTCCTGACTTTC
v_call: TRBV29-1; clone_size: .; j_call: TRBJ2-2; d_call: .; cdr3_aa: CSVDLPDRPTGELFFF; cdr3_nt: .
v_call: TRBV9; clone_size: .; j_call: TRBJ2-7; d_call: .; cdr3_aa: CASSPGGFTYEQYF; cdr3_nt: TGTGCCAGCAGCCCCGGTGGGTTTACCTACGAGCAGTACTTC